This passage covers 27 T cell receptor beta chains from one sample sequenced in a study of shared clonotypes between healthy human individuals (dated by TCRdb to the early 2020s). Library preparation used the immunoSEQ multiplex PCR assay. TCRdb mirrors the immuneACCESS table, restricted to in-frame sequences. Some clones are absent from its copies; in checked studies, under half trace to an unresolved V gene, and the reason for the others is unknown. The sample table lists about 480,000 clones, approximately 79% of them with a count of one. Of the sample, 13% falls within the top ten clones. Sequenced input: PBMCs. These receptors were obtained from a woman aged 40 to 55 in good health. Some clones in this sample may be carry-over from other donors' samples.

The chain combines TRBV28 with TRBJ1-5, with a weak D call TRBD1 (6 bases). CDR1 is MDHEN, CDR2 SYDVKM, per germline. V lost 5 bases and J lost 6, with 14 bases in between. The CDR3 length is 14 residues. The CDR3 here is CASSVAGEFQPQHF. In DNA form, the CDR3 reads TGTGCCAGCAGTGTGGCAGGGGAGTTTCAGCCCCAGCATTTT.

The gene calls are TRBV5-6 and TRBJ2-2; 7 bases line up with TRBD1. The CDR3 loop spans 15 amino acids. Unmatched junction bases numbered 5, after V lost 1 base and J lost 5 bases. Germline assignment: CDR1 SGHDT and CDR2 YYEEEE. The DNA of the CDR3 is TGTGCCAGCAGCTTGAGGGGGCGTTGGACCGGGGAGCTGTTTTTT. Protein product: CASSLRGRWTGELFF.

This clone was detected a few times. The J gene is TRBJ1-1, the V gene TRBV7-3; weak D call: TRBD1 (5 bases). The CDR3 contains 15 residues. Trimming removed 5 bases at V and 5 bases at J, with 18 bases between. Germline V gene sequence: CDR1 SGHTA, CDR2 FQGTGA. The CDR3 spells CASSVVGARGTEAFF. The CDR3 nucleotides read TGTGCCAGCAGCGTAGTAGGGGCGCGGGGAACTGAAGCTTTCTTT.

This clone was seen more than once but under ten times. Other nucleotide sequences in the sample specify the same CDR3. The chain employs TRBV7-9 and TRBJ2-2; D is unclear. This CDR3 has 14 residues. Germline CDR1 reads SEHNR; CDR2 reads FQNEAQ (reference sequence). The ends were cut back, 1 base at V and 2 bases at J, with 5 bases in the middle. The CDR3 loop is CASSLGGNTGELFF. CDR3 bases: TGTGCCAGCAGCTTAGGGGGTAACACCGGGGAGCTGTTTTTT.

A few counts support this clone. The rearrangement uses TRBV7-3 and TRBJ2-5; D ambiguous. The CDR3 spans 16 residues. Trimming took off 0 bases at V and 0 bases at J, with 11 bases between the two ends. The V gene's germline CDR1 is SGHTA and CDR2 FQGTGA. The CDR3 is CASSLTGRRNQETQYF. The CDR3 nucleotides read TGTGCCAGCAGCTTAACCGGGCGGCGGAACCAAGAGACCCAGTACTTC.

The rearrangement joins TRBV28 to TRBJ2-1; 14 positions agree with TRBD2. Germline trimming cut 8 bases from V and 6 bases from J; bases unmatched to any gene: 3. The CDR3 runs 14 residues. Germline CDR1 and CDR2: MDHEN and SYDVKM. The CDR3 protein is CASDGTSGSNEQFF. The CDR3 DNA sequence: TGTGCCAGCGACGGGACTAGCGGGAGCAATGAGCAGTTCTTC.

The chain employs TRBV5-1 and TRBJ2-2, with D tentatively TRBD2 (5 bases). Germline V gene lookup returns CDR1 SGHRS and CDR2 YFSETQ. The CDR3 consists of 13 residues. Trimming removed 4 bases from V and 4 bases from J, with 8 bases in between. In nucleotides, the CDR3 is TGCGCCAGCAGCGAGGACTTCACCGGGGAGCTGTTTTTT. This gives the protein CASSEDFTGELFF. Full variable domain (rest looked up from reference TRBV5-1 and TRBJ2-2): KAGVTQTPRYLIKTRGQQVTLSCSPISGHRSVSWYQQTPGQGLQFLFEYFSETQRNKGNFPGRFSGRQFSNSRSEMNVSTLELGDSALYLCASSEDFTGELFFGEGSRLTVL.

This chain joins TRBV7-4 and TRBJ1-4; D might be TRBD1 (5 bases). Germline V CDR1 and CDR2: SGHVT, SQSDAQ. This CDR3 is 20 amino acids long. V was trimmed by 11 bases and J by 0 bases, leaving 31 bases between them. The CDR3 DNA reads as TGTGCCCGACAGCGTCCCGACGCATCACCTGCCGTCGCAACTAATGAAAAACTGTTTTTT. Translated, it gives CARQRPDASPAVATNEKLFF.

The chain carries TRBV18 and TRBJ2-7; D is uncertain. The V end lost 3 bases, the J end lost 3 bases, and 9 bases lay between the germline ends. Germline V gene lookup returns CDR1 KGHSH and CDR2 LQKENI. This CDR3 comprises 13 residues. CDR3: CASSPETYYEQYF. The CDR3 DNA reads TGTGCCAGCTCACCCGAGACCTACTACGAGCAGTACTTC.

This clone occurred many times. The chain joins TRBV5-1 to TRBJ2-6, with D maybe TRBD1 (5 bases). Per germline, CDR1 SGHRS and CDR2 YFSETQ. Trimming stripped 2 bases from V and 0 bases from J, with 6 bases between. The CDR3 totals 15 residues. The CDR3 loop reads CASSFTGSGANVLTF. CDR3 sequence (DNA): TGCGCCAGCAGCTTCACAGGCTCTGGGGCCAACGTCCTGACTTTC.

V gene TRBV28 combines with J gene TRBJ2-1; D unresolved. Trimming cost V 1 base and J 8 bases, with 15 bases left between them. Looked up from germline, CDR1 is MDHEN and CDR2 is SYDVKM. This CDR3 comprises 15 residues. The CDR3 nucleotides read TGTGCCAGCAGTTTATTTTGGCGCAGGTCGCATGAGCAGTTCTTC. This gives the protein CASSLFWRRSHEQFF.

The V call is TRBV6-6, the J call TRBJ2-5, with 8 bases fitting TRBD1. With the DNA end fitting TRBJ2-7 better, the J assignment may be wrong. Germline CDR1 is MNHNY and CDR2 is SVGAGI (reference sequence). The CDR3 is 14 residues long. The CDR3 reads CASSYQGASYEQYF. CDR3 sequence (DNA): TGTGCCAGCAGTTACCAGGGGGCTTCCTACGAGCAGTACTTC.

This chain links TRBV30 with TRBJ2-7, with 9 nucleotides matching TRBD1. The germline V gene encodes CDR1 GTSNPN and CDR2 SVGIG (reference sequence). J lost 3 bases, V lost 1 base, and 10 bases had no gene match. This CDR3 contains 16 residues. CDR3 DNA sequence: TGTGCCTGGAGTGGAGTCGGTGGGGGACAGGGCTACGAGCAGTACTTC. Translation gives CAWSGVGGGQGYEQYF.

This clone appeared once. This specimen includes other DNA sequences encoding the same CDR3. V and J are TRBV6-4 and TRBJ2-2; TRBD1 matches 8 bases. This CDR3 contains 14 residues. Germline CDR1 MRHNA, CDR2 SNTAGT. The V gene end was trimmed by 3 bases and the J gene end by 3 bases; junction bases not matched to a gene: 0. The CDR3 reads CASSEGQDTGELFF. The DNA of the CDR3 is TGTGCCAGCAGTGAGGGACAGGACACCGGGGAGCTGTTTTTT.

The chain uses TRBV5-1 and TRBJ2-1; a possible D gene is TRBD2 (6 bases). The CDR3 loop spans 15 amino acids. V gave up 0 bases and J gave up 8 bases, with 15 bases separating them. Germline CDR1 and CDR2: SGHRS and YFSETQ. The DNA for the CDR3 is TGCGCCAGCAGCTTGGCCCCGGGAGTGTCGGATGAGCAGTTCTTC. Translated, it gives CASSLAPGVSDEQFF.

This clone was picked up a small number of times. The rearrangement uses TRBV5-5 and TRBJ2-7; tentatively, D is TRBD2 (6 bases). CDR3 length: 13 amino acids. Germline CDR1 and CDR2: SGHKS and YYEKEE (reference sequence). Deletions cut 7 bases from V and 3 bases from J, with 14 bases between. This CDR3 reads CASAPGSNYEQYF. CDR3 DNA sequence: TGTGCCAGCGCGCCCGGGAGTAACTACGAGCAGTACTTC.

The chain employs TRBV2 and TRBJ2-7; a possible D gene is TRBD2 (5 bases). Germline V CDR1 and CDR2: SNHLY, FYNNEI. The CDR3 totals 15 residues. Trimming stripped 3 bases from V and 6 bases from J, with 18 bases between. The CDR3 loop reads CASSERSPGVGEQYF. Written as DNA, the CDR3 is TGTGCCAGCAGTGAGAGGTCCCCCGGGGTTGGCGAGCAGTACTTC.

This clone has more than one count but fewer than ten. Different DNA sequences within this sample yield the same CDR3. The rearrangement links TRBV5-1 to TRBJ2-3; 12 bases align to TRBD2. The germline V gene has CDR1 SGHRS and CDR2 YFSETQ. The CDR3 contains 18 residues. The ends lost 0 bases at V and 4 bases at J; junction bases unmatched: 9. CDR3: CASSLGLAGVRSADTQYF. As DNA, the CDR3 is TGCGCCAGCAGCTTGGGACTAGCGGGAGTTAGGTCGGCAGATACGCAGTATTTT.

The chain links TRBV28 to TRBJ1-4; tentative D call: TRBD1 (5 bases). The CDR3 runs to 13 residues. V was pared by 6 bases and J by 5 bases, with 10 bases between. Germline CDR1 reads MDHEN; CDR2 reads SYDVKM. The CDR3 loop reads CASRRGPNEKLFF. The CDR3 coding sequence is TGTGCCAGCAGACGGGGACCAAATGAAAAACTGTTTTTT.

This clone was observed once. The V call is TRBV5-1, the J call TRBJ2-2; 7 nucleotides agree with TRBD1. The CDR3 consists of 18 residues. V was pared by 6 bases and J by 0 bases, with 14 bases of the junction left unmatched. Germline V gene lookup returns CDR1 SGHRS and CDR2 YFSETQ. CDR3 sequence (DNA): TGCGCCAGCAAGAACCCTTTCGGGACAGACTCGAACACCGGGGAGCTGTTTTTT. This gives the protein CASKNPFGTDSNTGELFF.

This chain joins TRBV7-2 and TRBJ2-1; 7 nucleotides align to TRBD2. The length of the CDR3 is 11 residues. V shed 4 bases, J shed 10 bases, and the junction held 1 base outside the gene matches. Germline values: CDR1 SGHTA, CDR2 FQGNSA. CDR3 in DNA: TGTGCCAGCAGCTACGGGGGGGAGCAGTTCTTC. Translating it yields CASSYGGEQFF.

CDR3 DNA: TGTGCCAGCACCCCATCCCCCAACCGGGACACAAGAAACACCATATATTTT. It specifies CASTPSPNRDTRNTIYF. The chain joins TRBV28 to TRBJ1-3; D possibly corresponds to TRBD1 (6 bases). Per germline, CDR1 MDHEN and CDR2 SYDVKM. With 7 bases removed from V and 5 bases from J, the gap between germline ends came to 24 bases. This CDR3 is built from 17 residues. Filled out from reference TRBV28 and TRBJ1-3, the complete variable domain reads DVKVTQSSRYLVKRTGEKVFLECVQDMDHENMFWYRQDPGLGLRLIYFSYDVKMKEKGDIPEGYSVSREKKERFSLILESASTNQTSMYLCASTPSPNRDTRNTIYFGEGSWLTVV.

The V gene is TRBV11-2, the J gene TRBJ2-1; D may be TRBD1 (6 bases). CDR1 SGHAT and CDR2 FQNNGV come from the germline V gene. The length of the CDR3 is 17 residues. The V and J ends lost 2 bases and 15 bases respectively, with 29 bases between them. The CDR3 sequence is CASSLNLVGVGMQGRFF. CDR3 DNA sequence: TGTGCCAGCAGCTTAAATTTAGTTGGGGTCGGGATGCAGGGGCGGTTCTTC.

This clone was observed once. The rearrangement links TRBV4-3 to TRBJ2-2; a weak D match, TRBD2 (6 bases). The V end was cut by 0 bases, the J end by 6 bases, with 14 bases between. CDR3 length equals 16 residues. Germline V gene lookup returns CDR1 LGHNA and CDR2 YSLEER. The CDR3 here is CASSQDAFGGPGELFF. CDR3 sequence (DNA): TGCGCCAGCAGCCAAGATGCGTTCGGGGGTCCCGGGGAGCTGTTTTTT.

This clone was recorded once. The chain carries TRBV7-6 and TRBJ2-7; D perhaps matches TRBD1 (6 bases). This CDR3 spans 15 amino acids. Germline CDR1 reads SGHVS; CDR2 reads FNYEAQ. V was clipped by 2 bases and J by 2 bases, with 13 bases between them. Here the CDR3 DNA reads TGTGCCAGCAGCTTAAGGGCAGGGGTACCCTACGAGCAGTACTTC. It yields the protein CASSLRAGVPYEQYF.

This sequence joins TRBV28 and TRBJ2-4, with 9 positions matching TRBD2. The V segment lost 2 bases and the J segment 0 bases; nucleotides outside the gene matches: 11. Germline CDR1 MDHEN, CDR2 SYDVKM. CDR3 length equals 19 residues. The CDR3 region has the DNA TGTGCCAGCAGTTTAAGTAGGGGCTCTAGCGGGGTAGCCAAAAACATTCAGTACTTC. The encoded protein is CASSLSRGSSGVAKNIQYF. Full variable domain (remainder filled in from reference TRBV28 and TRBJ2-4): DVKVTQSSRYLVKRTGEKVFLECVQDMDHENMFWYRQDPGLGLRLIYFSYDVKMKEKGDIPEGYSVSREKKERFSLILESASTNQTSMYLCASSLSRGSSGVAKNIQYFGAGTRLSVL.

The chain joins TRBV5-1 to TRBJ2-7; TRBD1 is a possible D gene (7 bases). The V gene lost 0 bases and the J gene lost 2 bases, with 12 bases spanning the gap. The CDR3 is 15 amino acids. The V gene's germline CDR1 is SGHRS and CDR2 YFSETQ. This CDR3 reads CASSLVTGTPYEQYF. For the CDR3, the DNA is TGCGCCAGCAGCTTGGTGACAGGGACTCCCTACGAGCAGTACTTC. Filled out from reference TRBV5-1 and TRBJ2-7, the complete variable domain reads KAGVTQTPRYLIKTRGQQVTLSCSPISGHRSVSWYQQTPGQGLQFLFEYFSETQRNKGNFPGRFSGRQFSNSRSEMNVSTLELGDSALYLCASSLVTGTPYEQYFGPGTRLTVT.